Shown below are 2 T cell receptor beta chains from a single sample sequenced in a study of response to subunit inactivated influenza vaccine. In TCRdb, the RT-PCR reads were re-called with MiXCR into one record per CDR3 protein. This sample has just under 550,000 distinct CDR3 sequences, with under 30% found just once. The same sample was also used in a study of T cells expressing NK-cell markers. This second report adds: Template switching by 5'RACE with UMIs generated the TCR beta cDNA.

The sequences come from CD4+ T cells sorted from PBMCs, collected roughly 12 days after vaccination. The receptor source for this set is a man in his forties or fifties who received an inactivated influenza vaccine.

A few counts support this clonotype. V usage is TRBV7-2 and J usage is TRBJ1-4; D is uncertain. V lost 1 base, J lost 7 bases, and 7 bases lay in between. The CDR3 is 13 amino acids. The germline CDR1 and CDR2 sequences are SGHTA and FQGNSA. This chain's CDR3 is CASSLGAAEKLFF. DNA of the CDR3: TGTGCCAGCAGCTTAGGGGCGGCTGAAAAACTGTTTTTT.

In regard to this clonotype: This clone may be a read error of a much larger clone one base away. This chain connects TRBV12-3 or TRBV12-4 to TRBJ1-5; 10 bases fit TRBD1. This CDR3 has 14 amino acids. V gave up 6 bases and J gave up 6 bases; unmatched junction bases: 5. The chain's CDR3 is CASSPGTGVQPQHF. The CDR3 DNA is TGTGCCAGCAGCCCCGGGACAGGGGTTCAGCCCCAGCATTTT.